This TCR beta chain is drawn from a study of cytomegalovirus exposure and HLA in healthy donors. As regards this clone: Its cognate antigen is unknown.

The study, taken as a whole, reports: CMV serostatus was the sole immune exposure information available. TCR beta V segments were, for the most part, productive about 87% or about 30% of the time in an earlier analysis.

The donors (healthy individuals) were bone marrow donors. Trimming left V 3 bases short and J 8 bases short, with 27 bases between. Looked up from germline, CDR1 is SGHRS and CDR2 is YFSETQ. The length of the CDR3 is 18 residues. Primers included in the PCR were 60 Vbeta and 13 Jbeta primers. The repertoire was sequenced with immunoSEQ multiplex PCR; TCRdb's copy has only in-frame clones and lacks some. This sample lists about 50,000 clones; its ten largest clones have under 1.4%. The TCR comes from a woman in her forties in good health and CMV-seronegative. The chain carries TRBV5-1 and TRBJ2-1, with D tentatively TRBD2 (8 bases). Specimen: PBMCs. CDR3 sequence: CASSSTNSGGTRYYEQFF. CDR3 DNA sequence: TGCGCCAGCAGCTCTACGAATTCAGGGGGGACTAGGTATTATGAGCAGTTCTTC. The variable domain in full, with the rest retrieved from reference TRBV5-1 and TRBJ2-1, is KAGVTQTPRYLIKTRGQQVTLSCSPISGHRSVSWYQQTPGQGLQFLFEYFSETQRNKGNFPGRFSGRQFSNSRSEMNVSTLELGDSALYLCASSSTNSGGTRYYEQFFGPGTRLTVL.